This T cell receptor beta chain originates from a study of tissue T cells after allogeneic stem cell transplantation. A word on this clone: Its target is not known. The germline and genes are mouse ones. The CDR3 goes on 1 residue after the read ends, and that part is filled in from the germline J gene.

Regarding the study as a whole: Tissue-detected TCR repertoire was only partly captured by blood and spleen T cells. Within patients, tissue anatomy strongly shaped TCR repertoire composition.

Germline assignment: CDR1 LGHDT and CDR2 YNNKQL (reference sequence). The CDR3 has 14 amino acids. The ends were cut back, 3 bases at V and 3 bases at J, with 9 bases in the middle. Specified time point: mouse harvest day 7 after allogeneic transplant. Mouse grafts combined 10^7 T-cell-depleted bone marrow cells with 10^6 splenic CD5+ T cells. CDR3 sequences, V/J genes, frequencies and template counts came from survey-depth TCRbeta sequencing. The assay was immunoSEQ multiplex PCR, and TCRdb's table has in-frame clones only and misses some. The sample holds under 6,000 clones; about half are singletons and the top ten take approximately 7%.

The clonotype was recovered from a female BALB/c mouse given C57BL/6 T cells with graft-versus-host disease after an allogeneic hematopoietic cell transplant. Sequenced sample: gut tissue. V gene TRBV4 combines with J gene TRBJ2-1, with D tentatively TRBD1 (5 bases). CDR3 region: CASSYRVLYAEQFF. The CDR3 bases that were read are TGTGCCAGCAGCTACAGGGTTCTCTATGCTGAGCAGTTC.